The clone carrying this T cell receptor (beta chain) turned up a few times. Its antigen is not identified. The sample originates from a study of post-analysis software for immune sequencing data. In the study overall: Included among the disease courses, which were recorded for the cohort, were relapsing-remitting, secondary progressive and progressive-relapsing multiple sclerosis.

General study findings and limits: Higher frequency in patients than in controls was seen for roughly five TRBV segments, with TRBV5-6, TRBV5-1 and TRBV20-1 among them. In multiple sclerosis, normalized Chao1 diversity was significantly below that of controls.

Presence of unique molecular identifiers characterized the TCR beta cDNA libraries. TCRdb passed the PCR reads through MiXCR, listing each CDR3 protein once. The repertoire has about 460,000 distinct CDR3 sequences, roughly 45% of them found once; the top ten carry roughly 12%. V lost 0 bases to trimming and J lost 5 bases, with 10 bases between them. The CDR3 contains 14 residues. The V gene's germline CDR1 is LGHDT and CDR2 YNNKEL (reference sequence). The rearrangement uses TRBV3-1 and TRBJ2-5; unclear D gene. This receptor was taken from a girl aged 5-17 years with multiple sclerosis. Sample: blood. The chain's CDR3 is CASSQDAVTETQYF. CDR3 in DNA: TGTGCCAGCAGCCAAGATGCGGTAACCGAGACCCAGTACTTC.